The 21 T cell receptor beta chains given below trace back to one sample, sequenced in a study of T and B cells in COVID-19 patients. From blood, about 230-500 ng of genomic DNA served as TRB template. TRB rearrangements were amplified by multiplex PCR with BIOMED2 TRB-A/B primers. TCRdb recomputed calls from the multiplex PCR reads with MiXCR, one row per CDR3 protein. The sample holds thousands of distinct CDR3 sequences; over 20% are singletons and the top ten take around an eighth. Sequenced sample: blood. The receptors stem from a human donor with active COVID-19.

By share, this clonotype counts as medium-sized (0.01 to 0.1%). This chain connects TRBV6-4 to TRBJ2-7; D unclear. There are 14 residues in the CDR3. Germline CDR1 and CDR2: MRHNA and SNTAGT. The V end was cut by 8 bases, the J end by 0 bases, with 14 bases between. The CDR3 is CASSHASSSYEQYF. Here the CDR3 DNA reads TGTGCCAGCTCCCACGCATCCTCCTCCTACGAGCAGTACTTC.

The chain joins TRBV5-1 to TRBJ2-7; D unresolved. This CDR3 spans 14 amino acids. Trimming pared 3 bases from V and 7 bases from J, leaving 17 bases between. Looked up from germline, CDR1 is SGHRS and CDR2 is YFSETQ. This CDR3 is CASSWEDPIREQYF. Written as DNA, the CDR3 is TGCGCCAGCAGCTGGGAAGACCCTATACGTGAGCAGTACTTC. The full variable domain, its missing parts supplied by reference TRBV5-1 and TRBJ2-7, is KAGVTQTPRYLIKTRGQQVTLSCSPISGHRSVSWYQQTPGQGLQFLFEYFSETQRNKGNFPGRFSGRQFSNSRSEMNVSTLELGDSALYLCASSWEDPIREQYFGPGTRLTVT.

This clonotype is classed as medium-sized. The V gene is TRBV29-1, the J gene TRBJ1-2; 8 bases line up with TRBD1. Trimming cost V 5 bases and J 7 bases; bases outside gene matches: 9. This CDR3 is built from 13 residues. The germline V gene has CDR1 SQVTM and CDR2 ANQGSEA. The CDR3 DNA sequence: TGCAGCGTTTCCCCGGGACAGGCTCTTGGCTACACCTTC. Protein: CSVSPGQALGYTF.

This clonotype appeared a few times. The chain joins TRBV5-1 to TRBJ1-5; D call uncertain. Germline CDR1 and CDR2: SGHRS and YFSETQ. With 4 bases removed from V and 4 bases from J, the gap between germline ends came to 9 bases. The CDR3 has 13 residues. This CDR3 reads CASSPDTNQPQHF. The CDR3 DNA reads TGCGCCAGCAGCCCTGACACAAATCAGCCCCAGCATTTT.

The gene calls are TRBV24-1 and TRBJ2-1; possible D gene TRBD1, 6 bases. The CDR3 consists of 17 residues. The germline V gene encodes CDR1 KGHDR and CDR2 SFDVKD. Trimming cost V 4 bases and J 0 bases, with 15 bases left between them. The CDR3 sequence: CATSDPGTPSSYNEQFF. In DNA form, the CDR3 reads TGTGCCACCAGTGACCCCGGGACACCGTCCTCCTACAATGAGCAGTTCTTC.

This clonotype is classed as medium-sized. The rearrangement uses TRBV6-6 and TRBJ2-6; no firm D call. The length of the CDR3 is 16 residues. Trimming shortened V by 2 bases and J by 0 bases, and 8 bases separated the two germline ends. Germline loops: CDR1 MNHNY, CDR2 SVGAGI (reference sequence). The CDR3 sequence: CASSYMYGSGANVLTF. In DNA form, the CDR3 reads TGTGCCAGCAGTTACATGTATGGCTCTGGGGCCAACGTCCTGACTTTC.

By proportion, this clonotype is medium-sized. The chain links TRBV12-3 or TRBV12-4 to TRBJ2-7, with D perhaps TRBD1 (6 bases). The CDR3 runs 11 residues. V was shortened by 6 bases and J by 3 bases, with 6 bases between the two germline ends. Here the CDR3 reads CASRQGYEQYF. The CDR3 bases are TGTGCCAGCAGACAGGGCTACGAGCAGTACTTC.

By share, this clonotype counts as medium-sized (0.01 to 0.1%). The chain has TRBV15 and TRBJ2-3, with D maybe TRBD1 (5 bases). V lost 5 bases and J lost 2, with 11 bases in between. This CDR3 comprises 14 residues. Germline lookup yields CDR1 LNHNV and CDR2 YYDKDF (reference sequence). The CDR3 is CATSQDTYTDTQYF. As DNA, the CDR3 is TGTGCCACCAGCCAGGACACTTACACAGATACGCAGTATTTT.

This clonotype is classed as medium-sized. This rearrangement joins TRBV6-5 to TRBJ2-5, with 8 bases matching TRBD2. The CDR3 has 15 amino acids. Looked up from germline, CDR1 is MNHEY and CDR2 is SVGAGI. V was pared by 2 bases and J by 5 bases, with 7 bases of the junction left unmatched. The CDR3 here is CASSYPGLDGETQYF. For the CDR3, the DNA is TGTGCCAGCAGTTACCCGGGACTAGACGGGGAGACCCAGTACTTC.

This rearrangement joins TRBV10-3 to TRBJ1-1; D is unresolved. CDR1 is ENHRY, CDR2 SYGVKD, per germline. CDR3 size: 15 residues. V lost 2 bases to trimming and J lost 9 bases, with 19 bases between them. For the CDR3, the DNA is TGTGCCATCAGTGAGACAAAGGCCCTTGATCAGAAAGCTTTCTTT. This gives the protein CAISETKALDQKAFF.

This clonotype was observed a few times. The J gene is TRBJ1-1, the V gene TRBV6-2 or TRBV6-3; tentative D call: TRBD1 (5 bases). The germline V gene encodes CDR1 MNHEY and CDR2 SVGEGT. There are 14 residues in the CDR3. The V gene lost 6 bases and the J gene lost 5 bases, with 16 bases spanning the gap. CDR3 sequence: CASSQGTGGTEAFF. CDR3 coding DNA: TGTGCCAGCAGCCAGGGCACGGGGGGGACTGAAGCTTTCTTT.

This clonotype is labeled medium-sized. The CDR3 reads CAFRPSGVGADTQYF. CDR3 sequence (DNA): TGTGCCTTCAGGCCCTCCGGTGTGGGCGCAGATACGCAGTATTTT. This chain links TRBV5-4 with TRBJ2-3; D is unclear. The CDR3 consists of 15 residues. The germline CDR1 and CDR2 sequences are SGHNT and YYREEE (reference sequence). The germline V and J ends were trimmed by 10 bases and 4 bases, with 22 bases remaining between them.

This clonotype is judged medium-sized. The gene calls are TRBV6-1 and TRBJ2-7; D remains unclear. The CDR3 has 14 residues. The V and J ends lost 0 bases and 5 bases respectively, with 11 bases between them. Germline CDR1 MNHNS, CDR2 SASEGT. The CDR3 DNA is TGTGCCAGCAGTGAAGCAGGGCTTGGGGACGAGCAGTACTTC. Translating gives CASSEAGLGDEQYF.

By sample share, this clonotype is medium-sized. DNA for the CDR3: TGTGCCAGCTCACCACAAAGGGTTTGGACCTACGAGCAGTACTTC. Amino acid sequence: CASSPQRVWTYEQYF. This rearrangement joins TRBV18 to TRBJ2-7; D is unresolved. The length of the CDR3 is 15 residues. Germline V CDR1 and CDR2: KGHSH, LQKENI. V was cut by 1 base and J by 2 bases, with 12 bases left in between.

This clonotype was counted at least ten times. This chain uses TRBV14 with TRBJ2-1; maybe TRBD2 (6 bases). With 4 bases removed from V and 4 bases from J, the gap between germline ends came to 14 bases. The CDR3 contains 15 residues. The germline CDR1 and CDR2 sequences are SGHDN and FVKESK. CDR3 nucleotide sequence: TGTGCCAGCAGCCCACCCGGGACTTCATACAATGAGCAGTTCTTC. This encodes CASSPPGTSYNEQFF.

This clonotype was counted a few times. This chain uses TRBV14 with TRBJ2-1; TRBD1 matches at 8 bases. This CDR3 has 13 amino acids. From germline, CDR1 is SGHDN and CDR2 FVKESK. V dropped 3 bases and J dropped 9; count of bases not matched to a gene: 4. CDR3 DNA: TGTGCCAGCAGCCAGGACAGGGTAGGTGAGCAGTTCTTC. Translated, it gives CASSQDRVGEQFF.

This clonotype came up a few times. The V gene is TRBV7-2, the J gene TRBJ2-7; D gene ambiguous. CDR1 is SGHTA, CDR2 FQGNSA, per germline. The V gene lost 2 bases and the J gene lost 3 bases, with 5 bases spanning the gap. CDR3 length: 12 amino acids. CDR3 amino acids: CASSLSSYEQYF. The DNA of the CDR3 is TGTGCCAGCAGCTTAAGCAGCTACGAGCAGTACTTC.

Within the sample, this clonotype is medium-sized. The rearrangement uses TRBV6-5 and TRBJ1-2; unclear D gene. The CDR3 length is 13 residues. Germline V gene lookup returns CDR1 MNHEY and CDR2 SVGAGI. The V and J ends lost 6 bases and 4 bases respectively, with 12 bases between them. CDR3 sequence: CASSLQRGYGYTF. The DNA for the CDR3 is TGTGCCAGCAGCCTACAGCGGGGCTATGGCTACACCTTC.

This clonotype was seen a handful of times. This sequence joins TRBV7-9 and TRBJ2-7; tentative D call: TRBD2 (6 bases). V lost 2 bases and J 3 bases, leaving 14 bases between the germline ends. Germline V gives CDR1 SEHNR, CDR2 FQNEAQ (reference sequence). The CDR3 has 15 residues. In DNA form, the CDR3 reads TGTGCCAGCAGCTTACAGGGAGGAAGGGGCTACGAGCAGTACTTC. Protein sequence: CASSLQGGRGYEQYF.

Relative to its sample, this clonotype is medium-sized. The V and J genes are TRBV6-5 and TRBJ2-7, with D perhaps assigned TRBD1 or TRBD2 (5 bases each). Germline CDR1 reads MNHEY; CDR2 reads SVGAGI. V lost 4 bases, J lost 3 bases, and 7 bases lay in between. The CDR3 loop spans 12 amino acids. CDR3 protein: CASSWDGYEQYF. The CDR3 DNA reads TGTGCCAGCAGTTGGGACGGCTACGAGCAGTACTTC.

This clonotype was counted between two and nine times. This rearrangement joins TRBV6-1 to TRBJ1-1; D gene unclear. V dropped 8 bases and J dropped 6 bases, with 16 bases sitting between them. CDR1 and CDR2 (germline): MNHNS, SASEGT. The CDR3 covers 13 residues. The CDR3 loop is CASVGSARSEAFF. CDR3 DNA sequence: TGTGCCAGCGTAGGGTCGGCCAGATCTGAAGCTTTCTTT.